This T cell receptor (beta chain) was sequenced for a study of T cells expressing NK-cell markers. TCRdb derives one entry per CDR3 protein from the 5' RACE reads, leaving out DNA. Its table lists about 400,000 distinct CDR3 sequences. The CDR3 is 19 residues long. The germline CDR1 and CDR2 sequences are LGHDT and YNNKEL (reference sequence). Turning to this clonotype: What it binds is not known.

The study, taken as a whole, reports: The share of CD8+ T cells held by dominant NKG2C+ clonotypes was roughly 1.0-8% in about six donors.

The chain combines TRBV3-1 with TRBJ2-5; the D call from TCRdb, TRBD1, cannot be confirmed without DNA. This sequence originates from a woman in her fifties or sixties in good health. Source material: blood T cells: a sorted CD56 or NKG2C T cell subset, CD4+ or CD8+ T cells, or bulk PBMC T cells (not recorded which). The CDR3 region is CASSARRPTLSGRKETQYF.